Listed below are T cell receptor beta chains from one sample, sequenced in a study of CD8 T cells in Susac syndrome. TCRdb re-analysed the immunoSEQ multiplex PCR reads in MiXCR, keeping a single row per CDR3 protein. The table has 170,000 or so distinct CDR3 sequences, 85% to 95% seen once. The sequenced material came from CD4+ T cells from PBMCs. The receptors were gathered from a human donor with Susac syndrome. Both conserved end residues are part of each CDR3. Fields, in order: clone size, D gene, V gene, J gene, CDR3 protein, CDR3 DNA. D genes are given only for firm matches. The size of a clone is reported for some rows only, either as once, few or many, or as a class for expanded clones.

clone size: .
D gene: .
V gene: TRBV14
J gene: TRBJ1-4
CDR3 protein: CASSQTGPGEKLFF
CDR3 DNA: TGTGCCAGCAGCCAAACGGGGCCGGGTGAAAAACTGTTTTTT

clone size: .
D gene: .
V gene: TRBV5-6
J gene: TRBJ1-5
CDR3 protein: CASSLRGWGYSNQPQHF
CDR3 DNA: TGTGCCAGCAGCTTACGAGGGTGGGGCTATAGCAATCAGCCCCAGCATTTT

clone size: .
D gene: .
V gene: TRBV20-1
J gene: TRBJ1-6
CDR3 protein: CSAKEGSTDSPLHF
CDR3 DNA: TGCAGTGCAAAGGAAGGGAGTACTGATTCACCCCTCCACTTT

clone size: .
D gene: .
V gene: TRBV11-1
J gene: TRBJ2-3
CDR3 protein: CASTLLGDTQYF
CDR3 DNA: TGTGCCAGCACCCTCCTGGGAGATACGCAGTATTTT

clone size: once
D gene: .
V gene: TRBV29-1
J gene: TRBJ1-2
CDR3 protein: CSVDWQASGYTF
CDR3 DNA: TGCAGCGTTGATTGGCAGGCTTCTGGCTACACCTTC

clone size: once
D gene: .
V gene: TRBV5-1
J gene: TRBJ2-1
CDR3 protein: CASSLNGDNEQFF
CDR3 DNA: TGCGCCAGCAGCTTGAATGGCGATAATGAGCAGTTCTTC

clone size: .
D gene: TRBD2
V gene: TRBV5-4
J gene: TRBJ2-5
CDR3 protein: CASSLAFGGGPSETQYF
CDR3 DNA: TGTGCCAGCAGCTTGGCCTTCGGGGGGGGGCCTAGTGAGACCCAGTACTTC

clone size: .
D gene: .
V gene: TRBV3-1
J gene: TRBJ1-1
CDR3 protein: CASSQLSGDTEAFF
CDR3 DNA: TGTGCCAGCAGCCAGCTTAGCGGGGACACTGAAGCTTTCTTT

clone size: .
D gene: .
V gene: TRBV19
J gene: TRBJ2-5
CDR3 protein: CASRQGGYQETQYF
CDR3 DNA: TGTGCCAGTAGGCAGGGGGGGTACCAAGAGACCCAGTACTTC

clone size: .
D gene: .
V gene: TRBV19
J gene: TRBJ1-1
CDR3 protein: CASSPQPNTEAFF
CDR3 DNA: TGTGCCAGTAGCCCCCAGCCGAACACTGAAGCTTTCTTT

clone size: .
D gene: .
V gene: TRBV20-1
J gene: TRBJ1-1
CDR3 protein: CSSGTLNTEAFF
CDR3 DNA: TGCAGTTCAGGGACCCTGAACACTGAAGCTTTCTTT

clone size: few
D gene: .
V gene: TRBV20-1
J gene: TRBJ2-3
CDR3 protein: CSARVGGDTQYF
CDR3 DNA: TGCAGTGCCAGGGTTGGCGGGGATACGCAGTATTTT

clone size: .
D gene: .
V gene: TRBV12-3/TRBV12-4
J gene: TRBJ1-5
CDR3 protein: CASTKDSKSNQPQHF
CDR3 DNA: TGTGCCAGCACTAAAGACAGTAAAAGCAATCAGCCCCAGCATTTT

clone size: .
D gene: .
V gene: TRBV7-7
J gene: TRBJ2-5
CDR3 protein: CASSSGTRPETQYF
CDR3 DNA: TGTGCCAGCAGCTCCGGGACTCGTCCCGAGACCCAGTACTTC

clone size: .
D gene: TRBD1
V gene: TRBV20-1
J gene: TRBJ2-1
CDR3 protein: CSANPGGDRGLYNEQFF
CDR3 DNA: TGCAGTGCTAACCCCGGTGGGGACAGGGGGCTCTACAATGAGCAGTTCTTC

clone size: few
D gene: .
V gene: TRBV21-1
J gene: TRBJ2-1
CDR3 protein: CASSPHRESSSYNEQFF
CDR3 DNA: TGTGCCAGCAGCCCCCACCGGGAATCGAGCTCCTACAATGAGCAGTTCTTC

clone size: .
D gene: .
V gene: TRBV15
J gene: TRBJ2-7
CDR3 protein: CATSRDPGLYEQYF
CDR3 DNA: TGTGCCACCAGCAGAGATCCCGGCCTCTACGAGCAGTACTTC

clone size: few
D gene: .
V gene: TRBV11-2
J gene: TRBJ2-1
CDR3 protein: CASSLGRNNEQFF
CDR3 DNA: TGTGCCAGCAGCTTGGGACGGAACAATGAGCAGTTCTTC

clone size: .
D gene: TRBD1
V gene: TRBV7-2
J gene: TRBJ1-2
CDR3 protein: CASSSDRGLGGYTF
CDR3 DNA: TGTGCCAGCAGCTCGGACAGGGGGCTAGGGGGCTACACCTTC

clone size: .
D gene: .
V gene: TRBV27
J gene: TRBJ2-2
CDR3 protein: CASSFSGLNTGELFF
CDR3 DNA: TGTGCCAGCAGTTTTAGCGGCCTAAACACCGGGGAGCTGTTTTTT

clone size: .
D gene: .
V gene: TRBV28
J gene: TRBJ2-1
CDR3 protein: CASSFSHLPQFF
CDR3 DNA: TGTGCCAGCAGTTTTTCCCACCTTCCCCAGTTCTTC

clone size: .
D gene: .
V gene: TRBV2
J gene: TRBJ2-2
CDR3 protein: CASSEDRPGELFF
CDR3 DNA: TGTGCCAGCAGTGAAGACAGGCCCGGGGAGCTGTTTTTT

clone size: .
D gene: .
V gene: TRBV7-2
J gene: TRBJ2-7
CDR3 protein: CASSPGAYEQYF
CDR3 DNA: TGTGCCAGCAGCCCAGGGGCCTACGAGCAGTACTTC

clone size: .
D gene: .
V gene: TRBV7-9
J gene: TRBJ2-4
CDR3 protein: CASSRYRGTDYHIQYF
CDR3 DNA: TGTGCCAGCAGCCGATATCGGGGGACAGATTATCACATTCAGTACTTC

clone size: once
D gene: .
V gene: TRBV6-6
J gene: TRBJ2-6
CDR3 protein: CASSYSIAGANVLTF
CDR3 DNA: TGTGCCAGCAGTTACTCGATAGCTGGGGCCAACGTCCTGACTTTC

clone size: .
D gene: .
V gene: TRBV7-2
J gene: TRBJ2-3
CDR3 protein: CASSPPRWGGTDTQYF
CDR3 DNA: TGTGCCAGCAGCCCCCCACGTTGGGGGGGCACAGATACGCAGTATTTT

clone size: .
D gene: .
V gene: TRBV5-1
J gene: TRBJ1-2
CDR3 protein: CASSMNRAGVNTF
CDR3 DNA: TGCGCCAGCAGCATGAACAGGGCCGGAGTGAACACCTTC

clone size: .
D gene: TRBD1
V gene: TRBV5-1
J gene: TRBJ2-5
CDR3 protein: CASSLETGGEETQYF
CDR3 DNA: TGCGCCAGCAGCTTGGAGACAGGGGGCGAAGAGACCCAGTACTTC

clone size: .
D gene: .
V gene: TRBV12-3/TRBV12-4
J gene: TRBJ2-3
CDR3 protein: CASSSPGGPADTQYF
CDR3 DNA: TGTGCCAGCAGTTCCCCCGGGGGCCCGGCAGATACGCAGTATTTT

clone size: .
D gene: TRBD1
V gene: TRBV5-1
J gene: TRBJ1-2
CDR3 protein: CASSSDRGSRYGYTF
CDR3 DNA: TGCGCCAGCAGCTCAGACAGGGGGAGTAGGTATGGCTACACCTTC

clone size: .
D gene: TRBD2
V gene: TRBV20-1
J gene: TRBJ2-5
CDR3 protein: CSAGGLSGETQYF
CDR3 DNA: TGCAGTGCGGGGGGACTATCTGGCGAGACCCAGTACTTC

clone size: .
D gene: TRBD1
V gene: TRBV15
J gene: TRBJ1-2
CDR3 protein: CATSREQVVTGNGYTF
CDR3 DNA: TGTGCCACCAGCAGAGAGCAGGTGGTGACAGGGAATGGCTACACCTTC

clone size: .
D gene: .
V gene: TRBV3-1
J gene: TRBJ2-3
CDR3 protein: CASSQDVGGTQYF
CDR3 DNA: TGTGCCAGCAGCCAAGATGTGGGGGGTACGCAGTATTTT

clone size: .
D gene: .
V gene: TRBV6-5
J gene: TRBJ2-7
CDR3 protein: CATPSGRVQQYF
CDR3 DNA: TGTGCCACACCGTCCGGGCGGGTCCAGCAGTACTTC

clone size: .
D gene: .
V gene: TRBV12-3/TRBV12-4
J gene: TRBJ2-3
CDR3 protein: CASRETRGSTDTQYF
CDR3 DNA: TGTGCCAGCAGGGAGACTAGGGGTAGCACAGATACGCAGTATTTT

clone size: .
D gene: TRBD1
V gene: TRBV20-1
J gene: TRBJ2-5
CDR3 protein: CAFIGQGNFQETQYF
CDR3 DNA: TGCGCTTTTATTGGACAGGGTAACTTCCAAGAGACCCAGTACTTC

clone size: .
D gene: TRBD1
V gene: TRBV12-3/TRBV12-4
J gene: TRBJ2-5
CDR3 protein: CASSYGSGTGEETQYF
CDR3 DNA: TGTGCCAGCAGTTACGGCTCCGGGACAGGGGAAGAGACCCAGTACTTC

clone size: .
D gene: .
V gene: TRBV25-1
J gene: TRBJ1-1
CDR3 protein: CASRGMGRNTEAFF
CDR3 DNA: TGTGCCAGCAGAGGGATGGGGCGGAACACTGAAGCTTTCTTT

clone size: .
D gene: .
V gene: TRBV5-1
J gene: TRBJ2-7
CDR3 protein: CASSLTGALSYEQYF
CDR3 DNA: TGCGCCAGCAGCTTGACGGGGGCCCTGTCCTACGAGCAGTACTTC

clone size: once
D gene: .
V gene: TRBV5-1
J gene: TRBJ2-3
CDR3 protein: CASSLGDPTDTQYF
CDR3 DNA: TGCGCCAGCAGCTTGGGAGATCCCACAGATACGCAGTATTTT

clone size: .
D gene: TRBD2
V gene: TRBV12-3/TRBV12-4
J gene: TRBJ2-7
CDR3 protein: CASSTSGGQYEQYF
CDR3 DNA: TGTGCCAGCAGTACTAGCGGGGGGCAGTACGAGCAGTACTTC

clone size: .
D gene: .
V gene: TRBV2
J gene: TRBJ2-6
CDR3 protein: CASKSGGSGANVLTF
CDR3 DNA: TGTGCCAGCAAATCAGGGGGGTCTGGGGCCAACGTCCTGACTTTC